The clone carrying this T cell receptor (beta chain) showed up many times. Its antigen is unidentified. Both previously described methods and listed TCR primers were employed to make bulk TCR libraries. TCRdb reprocessed the PCR reads via MiXCR and lists one record per CDR3 protein. The table lists about 630,000 distinct CDR3 sequences, approximately 24% of them singletons. V lost 2 bases and J lost 6, with 13 bases in between. This CDR3 spans 14 amino acids. Germline lookup yields CDR1 MDHEN and CDR2 SYDVKM. The data derive from a study of molecular identifiers for immune sequencing clone quantification. Broader study findings: Detecting spiked Jurkat TCR RNA from one cell among about a million naive cells was reportedly possible.

This rearrangement joins TRBV28 to TRBJ1-1; D may be TRBD1 (5 bases). The sample consisted of naive CD8+ T cells from blood, with Jurkat cell RNA spiked in. Subset given: FACS-sorted CD8+CD4-CCR7+CD45RA+ naive T cells. The TCR was taken from a human donor in good health. Some libraries in this study had Jurkat cell RNA spiked in. The CDR3 protein is CASSLAWDVAEAFF. The CDR3 DNA follows: TGTGCCAGCAGTTTAGCGTGGGACGTAGCTGAAGCTTTCTTT.